This T cell receptor beta chain was recovered during a study of blood T cell repertoires in COVID-19. Overall study context: Both acute and convalescent COVID-19 samples were obtained from the United States, Italy and Spain. Sample material is recorded as cDNA or gDNA derived from T cells, B-cell-depleted T cells, or PBMCs.

This clone was seen only a few times. The CDR3 has 11 amino acids. The protocol was immunoSEQ multiplex PCR, while the TCRdb copy is restricted to in-frame clones and leaves out a portion. The repertoire holds approximately 50,000 clones, more than 80% seen once, with less than 6.5% in the top ten. The clonotype originates from a man aged 60-69 years with acute or convalescent COVID-19. This chain uses TRBV21-1 with TRBJ2-7; the table's D call, TRBD2, has no DNA check behind it. TRBV21-1 is assigned pseudogene status. Sequencing was done on a sample of peripheral blood. The chain's CDR3 is CAVEGSYEQYF. CDR3 nucleotide sequence: TGCGCCGTTGAGGGCTCCTACGAGCAGTACTTC.